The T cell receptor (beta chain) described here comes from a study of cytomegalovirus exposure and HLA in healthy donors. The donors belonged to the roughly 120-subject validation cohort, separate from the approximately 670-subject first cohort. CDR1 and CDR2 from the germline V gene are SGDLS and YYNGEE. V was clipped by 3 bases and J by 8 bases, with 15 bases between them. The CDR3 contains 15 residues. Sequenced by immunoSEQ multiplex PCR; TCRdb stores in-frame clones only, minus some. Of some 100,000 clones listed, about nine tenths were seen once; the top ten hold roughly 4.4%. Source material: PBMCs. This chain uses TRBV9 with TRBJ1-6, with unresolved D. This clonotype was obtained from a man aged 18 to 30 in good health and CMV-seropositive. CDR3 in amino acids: CASSANTAAHSPLHF. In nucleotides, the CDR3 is TGTGCCAGCAGCGCAAACACAGCAGCCCATTCACCCCTCCACTTT.